What follows are 17 T cell receptor beta chains derived from one specimen sequenced in a study of T cell repertoires in cytomegalovirus infection. Each CDR3 protein is one row after TCRdb ran MiXCR on the reads. The sample holds roughly 150,000 distinct CDR3 sequences, 20% to 25% seen once. Sequenced: PBMCs. These receptor sequences come from a human donor in good health (CMV status not recorded). Some clones in this sample may be carry-over from other donors' samples.

The chain uses TRBV2 and TRBJ2-7; 11 bases map to TRBD2. Looked up from germline, CDR1 is SNHLY and CDR2 is FYNNEI. Trimming cost V 10 bases and J 2 bases; bases outside gene matches: 7. The length of the CDR3 is 14 residues. In DNA, the CDR3 is TGTGCCACAAATAGCGGGAGGGCGGCCTACGAGCAGTACTTC. Its protein is CATNSGRAAYEQYF.

The chain is built from TRBV6-4 and TRBJ2-2; 9 bases agree with TRBD1. CDR3 length: 15 amino acids. Germline assignment: CDR1 MRHNA and CDR2 SNTAGT. J was trimmed by 4 bases and V by 2 bases; bases with no gene match: 2. This chain's CDR3 is CASSDGQGSTGELFF. CDR3 DNA: TGTGCCAGCAGTGACGGACAGGGGTCCACCGGGGAGCTGTTTTTT.

CDR3 sequence (DNA): TGTGCCAGCAGCTTACGGGACAGGGCTGAAAAACTGTTTTTT. Translating gives CASSLRDRAEKLFF. The chain carries TRBV7-8 and TRBJ1-4, with 9 bases fitting TRBD1. Germline V lookup: CDR1 SGHVS, CDR2 FQNEAQ. The trim removed 2 bases at V and 7 bases at J, leaving 2 bases unmatched. CDR3 length: 14 residues.

This chain connects TRBV20-1 to TRBJ1-1; D is possibly TRBD1 (5 bases). V was clipped by 6 bases and J by 4 bases, with 12 bases between them. Germline-derived CDR1 and CDR2 are DFQATT and SNEGSKA (reference sequence). The CDR3 has 12 amino acids. The CDR3 bases are TGCAGTGCGCAGGGCATTGGCACTGAAGCTTTCTTT. This encodes CSAQGIGTEAFF.

This chain joins TRBV7-3 and TRBJ2-1, with D hard to call. The germline CDR1 and CDR2 sequences are SGHTA and FQGTGA. Trimming removed 5 bases at V and 0 bases at J, with 11 bases between. This CDR3 is 15 amino acids long. As DNA, the CDR3 is TGTGCCAGCAGCCCCCGTCTGAGCTCCTACAATGAGCAGTTCTTC. It specifies CASSPRLSSYNEQFF.

Concerning this clonotype itself: Since a much larger clone is just one base distant, this may be a read error. This chain joins TRBV28 and TRBJ1-1; the D is unclear. Trimming stripped 10 bases from V and 0 bases from J, with 12 bases between. The CDR3 is made up of 13 amino acids. The germline V gene has CDR1 MDHEN and CDR2 SYDVKM. The CDR3 sequence is CATDYRLNTEAFF. The DNA of the CDR3 is TGTGCCACCGACTACAGATTGAACACTGAAGCTTTCTTT.

The chain is built from TRBV28 and TRBJ1-1, with D unresolved. Germline CDR1 and CDR2: MDHEN and SYDVKM. The CDR3 runs to 12 residues. Trimming took off 7 bases at V and 7 bases at J, with 13 bases between the two ends. This CDR3 reads CASTLGPYEAFF. CDR3 coding DNA: TGTGCCAGCACCCTAGGGCCGTATGAAGCTTTCTTT. The full variable domain, rest sourced from reference TRBV28 and TRBJ1-1, is DVKVTQSSRYLVKRTGEKVFLECVQDMDHENMFWYRQDPGLGLRLIYFSYDVKMKEKGDIPEGYSVSREKKERFSLILESASTNQTSMYLCASTLGPYEAFFGQGTRLTVV.

The chain employs TRBV30 and TRBJ2-5; weak D call: TRBD2 (5 bases). V dropped 3 bases and J dropped 5 bases, with 22 bases sitting between them. Germline V CDR1 and CDR2: GTSNPN, SVGIG (reference sequence). CDR3 size: 16 residues. CDR3 sequence: CAWRAGFSRSGETQYF. CDR3 coding DNA: TGTGCCTGGAGGGCGGGCTTCAGCCGCTCGGGGGAGACCCAGTACTTC.

This clonotype showed up just a few times. The V and J genes are TRBV7-2 and TRBJ2-2; 8 nucleotides align to TRBD2. The CDR3 is made up of 15 amino acids. The ends lost 4 bases at V and 4 bases at J; junction bases unmatched: 5. Germline loops: CDR1 SGHTA, CDR2 FQGNSA. CDR3 sequence reads: CASSYSGIFTGELFF. CDR3 DNA sequence: TGTGCCAGCAGCTATAGCGGGATTTTCACCGGGGAGCTGTTTTTT. Filled out from reference TRBV7-2 and TRBJ2-2, the complete variable domain reads GAGVSQSPSNKVTEKGKDVELRCDPISGHTALYWYRQSLGQGLEFLIYFQGNSAPDKSGLPSDRFSAERTGGSVSTLTIQRTQQEDSAVYLCASSYSGIFTGELFFGEGSRLTVL.

The chain employs TRBV27 and TRBJ2-3; 8 bases agree with TRBD2. Trimming at V came to 6 bases and at J to 3 bases, leaving 11 bases not matched to a gene. The CDR3 consists of 16 residues. From germline, CDR1 is MNHEY and CDR2 SMNVEV (reference sequence). CDR3 bases: TGTGCCAGCAGCGGATTAGCGGGGACGGGAACAGATACGCAGTATTTT. It is translated as CASSGLAGTGTDTQYF.

There are many counts of this clonotype. This rearrangement joins TRBV7-2 to TRBJ2-4; possibly TRBD2 for D (7 bases). CDR3 length equals 14 residues. Germline assignment: CDR1 SGHTA and CDR2 FQGNSA. Trimming pared 3 bases from V and 7 bases from J, leaving 13 bases between. CDR3 nucleotides: TGTGCCAGCAGCTTGGGGGGGGCGCGCAACATTCAGTACTTC. Translated, it gives CASSLGGARNIQYF.

The sample holds a few counts of this clonotype. V is TRBV7-9 and J is TRBJ2-5; D is uncertain. Trimming shortened V by 2 bases and J by 2 bases, and 6 bases separated the two germline ends. This CDR3 has 13 residues. Germline CDR1 is SEHNR and CDR2 is FQNEAQ (reference sequence). CDR3 sequence (DNA): TGTGCCAGCAGCTTAACCACACAAGAGACCCAGTACTTC. It codes for CASSLTTQETQYF.

This clonotype was seen ten or more times. J is TRBJ2-7 and V is TRBV11-1, with D unclear. The CDR3 covers 14 residues. In germline, CDR1 is SGHAT, CDR2 FQDESV (reference sequence). Trimming left V 6 bases short and J 0 bases short, with 12 bases between. CDR3 nucleotide sequence: TGTGCCAGCAGTCGATCCACTATCTCCTACGAGCAGTACTTC. This encodes CASSRSTISYEQYF.

The chain is built from TRBV28 and TRBJ1-1; D gene ambiguous. The V end lost 7 bases, the J end lost 5 bases, and 20 bases lay between the germline ends. The length of the CDR3 is 15 residues. Germline V gene data show CDR1 as MDHEN and CDR2 as SYDVKM. CDR3 residues: CASIQFPIEGTEAFF. CDR3 bases: TGTGCCAGCATACAATTTCCAATTGAAGGTACTGAAGCTTTCTTT. The entire variable domain, with the rest obtained from reference TRBV28 and TRBJ1-1, is as follows: DVKVTQSSRYLVKRTGEKVFLECVQDMDHENMFWYRQDPGLGLRLIYFSYDVKMKEKGDIPEGYSVSREKKERFSLILESASTNQTSMYLCASIQFPIEGTEAFFGQGTRLTVV.

This clonotype was found many times. This chain uses TRBV7-8 with TRBJ2-5; 8 nucleotides line up with TRBD2. Germline CDR1 and CDR2: SGHVS and FQNEAQ. Trimming took 4 bases from V and 5 from J; bases not matched to a gene: 9. CDR3 size: 15 residues. CDR3 residues: CASSSQAGAAETQYF. The CDR3 nucleotides read TGTGCCAGCAGCTCGCAAGCGGGGGCGGCTGAGACCCAGTACTTC. Supplemented by reference TRBV7-8 and TRBJ2-5, the full variable domain reads GAGVSQSPRYKVAKRGQDVALRCDPISGHVSLFWYQQALGQGPEFLTYFQNEAQLDKSGLPSDRFFAERPEGSVSTLKIQRTQQEDSAVYLCASSSQAGAAETQYFGPGTRLLVL.

The CDR3 spells CASGPPGSTEAFF. The CDR3, as DNA: TGTGCCAGCGGTCCCCCGGGGAGCACTGAAGCTTTCTTT. The chain couples TRBV6-5 to TRBJ1-1, with D unresolved. CDR3 size: 13 residues. With 8 bases removed from V and 4 bases from J, the gap between germline ends came to 14 bases. Per the germline V gene, CDR1 is MNHEY and CDR2 is SVGAGI.

The CDR3: CASSNPGLAGFETQYF. In DNA form, the CDR3 reads TGTGCCAGCAGTAATCCGGGACTAGCGGGATTTGAGACCCAGTACTTC. The V and J genes are TRBV12-3 or TRBV12-4 and TRBJ2-5; TRBD2 matches at 13 bases. V trimming: 5 bases; J trimming: 5 bases; junction bases outside the gene matches: 8. CDR3 length equals 16 residues.